This is a list of T cell receptor beta chains from one sample in a study of cytomegalovirus exposure and HLA in healthy donors. Only in-frame clones appear in the TCRdb table, and some are missing; sequencing was by immunoSEQ multiplex PCR. The sample holds 130,000 or so clones; about 72% are singletons and the top ten take approximately 1.5%. Material for sequencing was PBMCs. The receptors originated from a female donor in good health and CMV-seronegative. Both conserved end residues are part of each CDR3. Fields, in order: D gene, clone size, J gene, V gene, CDR3 DNA, CDR3 protein. A D gene is named only where the DNA matches it firmly. Where a row states a size, it is once, few, many or the class of an expanded clone; other rows omit it.

.,.,TRBJ1-2,TRBV5-1,TGCGCCAGCAGGTTACAGTCAGCTAACTATGGCTACACCTTC,CASRLQSANYGYTF
TRBD1,.,TRBJ2-1,TRBV2,TGTGCCAGCAGTGAACCCGACAGGGGTCAACTAGCCTATGAGCAGTTCTTC,CASSEPDRGQLAYEQFF
.,.,TRBJ2-5,TRBV5-1,TGCGCCAGCAGGGTGGAGCAAGAGACCCAGTACTTC,CASRVEQETQYF
.,.,TRBJ2-7,TRBV10-2,TGCGCCAGCAGTAGCGGAGGGTTCGGGGAGCAGTACTTC,CASSSGGFGEQYF
.,.,TRBJ1-3,TRBV10-3,TGTGCCATCAGTGAGCAAGCGCCGTGGGGGGCTGGAAACACCATATATTTT,CAISEQAPWGAGNTIYF
.,.,TRBJ1-6,TRBV5-1,TGCGCCAGCAGAAAGGTGGAGGGGAGCACCTATAATTCACCCCTCCACTTT,CASRKVEGSTYNSPLHF
.,.,TRBJ1-2,TRBV28,TGTGCCAGCAGTTTTCCCGCCTCCGCGCAGGGCTATGGCTACACCTTC,CASSFPASAQGYGYTF
TRBD1,.,TRBJ1-1,TRBV9,TGTGCCAGCAGCGTAGATCCCCAGGGGGAAGGCGTGAACACTGAAGCTTTCTTT,CASSVDPQGEGVNTEAFF
.,.,TRBJ1-1,TRBV19,TGTGCCAGTAGTAGCCCAGGGTGGAACACTGAAGCTTTCTTT,CASSSPGWNTEAFF
TRBD2,once,TRBJ2-7,TRBV5-6,TGTGCCAGCAGCCTTCGGACTAGTCACGAGCAGTACTTC,CASSLRTSHEQYF
TRBD1,.,TRBJ1-2,TRBV7-2,TGTGCCAGCAGCCGGGACAGGGGTAACTATGGCTACACCTTC,CASSRDRGNYGYTF
.,.,TRBJ1-1,TRBV4-1,TGCGCCAGCAGCCAAGTAGCACTCTCGCTGGCAGCTTTCTTT,CASSQVALSLAAFF
.,.,TRBJ2-1,TRBV7-2,TGTGCCAGCAGCCTAGAAGCTCTACTCTACAATGAGCAGTTCTTC,CASSLEALLYNEQFF
TRBD1,few,TRBJ1-2,TRBV28,TGTGCCAGCAGGCAGGGGGGTATCTATGGCTACACCTTC,CASRQGGIYGYTF
TRBD2,.,TRBJ2-1,TRBV18,TGTGCCAGCTCGCCCCCTCTGACTAGCGGGTACAATGAGCAGTTCTTC,CASSPPLTSGYNEQFF
.,.,TRBJ1-5,TRBV28,TGTGCCAGCCGTCGACAGAGAGATCAGCCCCAGCATTTT,CASRRQRDQPQHF
.,few,TRBJ1-5,TRBV4-3,TGCGCCAGCAGCCAAGATAGACAGTATGGGAATCAGCCCCAGCATTTT,CASSQDRQYGNQPQHF
.,.,TRBJ1-1,TRBV5-1,TGCGCCAGCAGCTTGACGGGGTTGGGCTCGGCTGAAGCTTTCTTT,CASSLTGLGSAEAFF
TRBD1,.,TRBJ1-2,TRBV30,TGTGCCTGGGCCCGGACAGGCTATGGCTACACCTTC,CAWARTGYGYTF
.,few,TRBJ1-4,TRBV5-8,TGTGCCAGCAGCTTGGGGCAGGGTCAAGAAAATGAAAAACTGTTTTTT,CASSLGQGQENEKLFF
TRBD1,.,TRBJ1-1,TRBV5-1,TGCGCCAGCAGCCCGGAAGGCCAGGGGGCTACTGAAGCTTTCTTT,CASSPEGQGATEAFF
TRBD2,.,TRBJ2-3,TRBV19,TGTGCCAGTAGTATACGCCGACTAGCGGTAACCAGCACAGATACGCAGTATTTT,CASSIRRLAVTSTDTQYF
.,few,TRBJ1-5,TRBV6-6,TGTGCCAGCAGTCTCGGGGGAGGGGGCAATCAGCCCCAGCATTTT,CASSLGGGGNQPQHF
.,once,TRBJ2-3,TRBV20-1,TGCAGTGCTAGAGTAGAAGATACGCAGTATTTT,CSARVEDTQYF
.,.,TRBJ2-7,TRBV5-1,TGCGCCAGCAGCTTATCCCCAGGCAAATACGAGCAGTACTTC,CASSLSPGKYEQYF
TRBD2,.,TRBJ2-5,TRBV9,TGTGCCAGCAGCGTGGGACTAGCGGGAGAGACCCAGTACTTC,CASSVGLAGETQYF
.,few,TRBJ2-7,TRBV19,TGTGCCAGTAGGATGGGACAAGAGTCCGACGAGCAGTACTTC,CASRMGQESDEQYF
.,.,TRBJ2-1,TRBV15,TGTGCCACCAGCAGAGGAGGGAGCCGGACCTACAATGAGCAGTTCTTC,CATSRGGSRTYNEQFF
.,once,TRBJ2-2,TRBV5-1,TGCGCCAGCAGCTTGTTTTCAGGTGGCGGGGAGCTGTTTTTT,CASSLFSGGGELFF
.,.,TRBJ1-2,TRBV28,TGTGCCAGCAGTTTATCTGACTATGGCTACACCTTC,CASSLSDYGYTF
TRBD2,.,TRBJ2-1,TRBV10-3,TGTGCCATCAGTGGGTTCGGGGGGACTAGCCCTAACAATGAGCAGTTCTTC,CAISGFGGTSPNNEQFF
.,.,TRBJ2-6,TRBV18,TGTGCCAGCTCACCACCAGGGGCGGGGGCCAACGTCCTGACTTTC,CASSPPGAGANVLTF
.,.,TRBJ1-1,TRBV28,TGTGCCAGCAGTTCCCCTTCCCCTCAGGCGATACTGAACACTGAAGCTTTCTTT,CASSSPSPQAILNTEAFF
TRBD2,.,TRBJ2-7,TRBV7-9,TGTGCCAGCAGCAACTCTAGCGGGTTAGGGGAGCAGTACTTC,CASSNSSGLGEQYF
TRBD1,.,TRBJ1-2,TRBV27,TGTGCCAGCAGTTCAACAGGGGCGGGAGGCTACACCTTC,CASSSTGAGGYTF
.,few,TRBJ1-2,TRBV15,TGTGCCACCAGCAGAGATTGGCAGACTAACTATGGCTACACCTTC,CATSRDWQTNYGYTF
TRBD2,.,TRBJ2-7,TRBV29-1,TGCAGCGTCGTGGGGGGGGCCTACGAGCAGTACTTC,CSVVGGAYEQYF
TRBD1,.,TRBJ1-2,TRBV5-1,TGCGCCAGCAGCTCATTGGAGGGGACAGGGGTAGGCTACACCTTC,CASSSLEGTGVGYTF
TRBD2,once,TRBJ2-7,TRBV19,TGTGCCAGTAGTCCCCTCAGCGGGAAAACCTACGAGCAGTACTTC,CASSPLSGKTYEQYF
.,.,TRBJ1-1,TRBV28,TGTGCCAGCAGTTTAAACGCGGGGGCTGAAGCTTTCTTT,CASSLNAGAEAFF
.,.,TRBJ1-1,TRBV30,TGTGCCTGGAGTGTATGGGGCAGGAACACTGAAGCTTTCTTT,CAWSVWGRNTEAFF
TRBD1,.,TRBJ1-2,TRBV15,TGTGCCACCAGCGGTTTAGTAGGGGGTAGGGACAGCAACTATGGCTACACCTTC,CATSGLVGGRDSNYGYTF
TRBD1,.,TRBJ2-3,TRBV7-3,TGTGCCAGCAGCCCATCCCCCCCGGGACAGCACACAGATACGCAGTATTTT,CASSPSPPGQHTDTQYF
.,.,TRBJ2-2,TRBV18,TGTGCCAGCTCAAGGGACTCCACTGGCGGGGAGCTGTTTTTT,CASSRDSTGGELFF
TRBD2,few,TRBJ2-1,TRBV7-3,TGTGCCAGCAGCTTAACAAGCGGGAGGAGCCTGCTCTTC,CASSLTSGRSLLF
.,.,TRBJ2-1,TRBV2,TGTGCCAGCAGTGGACTAGTGCCGGGCTCCTACAATGAGCAGTTCTTC,CASSGLVPGSYNEQFF
.,once,TRBJ2-3,TRBV5-6,TGTGCCAGCAGCTTCGGAGGTAGAGATACGCAGTATTTT,CASSFGGRDTQYF
.,.,TRBJ2-5,TRBV5-1,TGCGCCAGCAGCTTGGCGGGAGTCCAAGAGACCCAGTACTTC,CASSLAGVQETQYF
TRBD1,.,TRBJ1-1,TRBV5-1,TGCGCCAGCAGCAAGCCGGGACAGGGCATGAACACTGAAGCTTTCTTT,CASSKPGQGMNTEAFF
.,.,TRBJ2-7,TRBV2,TGTGCCAGCACGGGGAGTAGCTCCTACGAGCAGTACTTC,CASTGSSSYEQYF
TRBD1,.,TRBJ1-1,TRBV5-3,TGTGCCAGAAGCCCAGAGGCAGGGGGCACTGAAGCTTTCTTT,CARSPEAGGTEAFF
TRBD1,.,TRBJ2-7,TRBV7-2,TGTGCCAGCAGCTTGGACAGGGTGGGCTCCTACGAGCAGTACTTC,CASSLDRVGSYEQYF
TRBD2,.,TRBJ2-7,TRBV7-9,TGTGCCAGCAGAGCCCCCCGGGGGAGGGAGCCCTACGAGCAGTACTTC,CASRAPRGREPYEQYF
.,.,TRBJ1-5,TRBV7-2,TGTGCCAGCAGCTTCTCCGGACAGTTCAATCAGCCCCAGCATTTT,CASSFSGQFNQPQHF
.,.,TRBJ2-4,TRBV5-1,TGCGCCAGCAGCCTTGGCACTGTTGGAGTCAAAAACATTCAGTACTTC,CASSLGTVGVKNIQYF
.,few,TRBJ2-1,TRBV4-3,TGCGCCAGCAGCATGCCAACCCACGGGGGGCGGTACAATGAGCAGTTCTTC,CASSMPTHGGRYNEQFF
TRBD2,few,TRBJ2-1,TRBV4-3,TGCGCCAGCAGCCAAGATTGGACTAGCGAATACAATGAGCAGTTCTTC,CASSQDWTSEYNEQFF
.,once,TRBJ2-5,TRBV5-6,TGTGCCAGCAGCTACCCCCCCGGTCAAGAGACCCAGTACTTC,CASSYPPGQETQYF
TRBD1,.,TRBJ2-3,TRBV7-9,TGTGCCAGCATCCCGGGACAGGGAAAAGATACGCAGTATTTT,CASIPGQGKDTQYF
TRBD1,.,TRBJ1-4,TRBV10-3,TGTGCCATCAGTGAGCCGGACCGGGACAGGGACGAAAAACTGTTTTTT,CAISEPDRDRDEKLFF